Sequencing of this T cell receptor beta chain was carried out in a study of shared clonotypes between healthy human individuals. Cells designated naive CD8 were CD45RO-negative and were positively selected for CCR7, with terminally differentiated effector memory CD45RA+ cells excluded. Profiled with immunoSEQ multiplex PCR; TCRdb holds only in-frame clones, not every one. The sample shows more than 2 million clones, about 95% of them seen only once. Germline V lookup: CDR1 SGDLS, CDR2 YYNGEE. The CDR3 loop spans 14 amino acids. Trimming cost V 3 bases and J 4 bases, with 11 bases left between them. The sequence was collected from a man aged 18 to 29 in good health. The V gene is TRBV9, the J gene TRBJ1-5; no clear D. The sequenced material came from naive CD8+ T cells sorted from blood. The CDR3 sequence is CASSGWEKNQPQHF. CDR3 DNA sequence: TGTGCCAGCAGCGGGTGGGAAAAGAATCAGCCCCAGCATTTT.